The 15 T cell receptor beta chains given below trace back to one sample, sequenced in a study of regulatory T cells in long-lasting Graves disease. The sample's time point: newly diagnosed GD, antithyroid drugs for less than 3 months. After RNA was extracted from PBMCs, the TCR library was made from it. Arm-PCR of CDR3 regions with iRepertoire HTBI primers generated TCR beta libraries. TCRdb analysed the multiplex PCR reads with MiXCR anew, one entry per CDR3 protein. The sample has approximately 300,000 distinct CDR3 sequences; 15% to 20% are singletons. The sample here was peripheral blood mononuclear cells (PBMCs), taken at new diagnosis, from a patient treated with antithyroid drugs. These receptors were obtained from a female donor with Graves disease.

The V gene is TRBV5-5, the J gene TRBJ1-1, with 8 positions matching TRBD1. The CDR3 extends over 15 amino acids. After removal of 2 bases from V and 7 bases from J, the junction contained 10 bases not matched to a gene. Germline CDR1 and CDR2: SGHKS and YYEKEE (reference sequence). The CDR3 coding sequence is TGTGCCAGCAGCTTTGGGGACAGGATAAAGGGTGAAGCTTTCTTT. This translates into CASSFGDRIKGEAFF.

At least ten counts were recorded for this clonotype. V gene TRBV2 combines with J gene TRBJ1-6, with a possible D match to TRBD1 (5 bases). The CDR3 sequence is 13 residues long. Germline V gene lookup returns CDR1 SNHLY and CDR2 FYNNEI. Trimming took off 7 bases at V and 6 bases at J, with 10 bases between the two ends. CDR3 region: CASMGLLNSPLHF. In nucleotides, the CDR3 is TGTGCCAGCATGGGGCTTCTTAATTCACCCCTCCACTTT.

This clonotype was seen at least ten times. The chain combines TRBV20-1 with TRBJ1-5; D may be TRBD1 (5 bases). CDR3 size: 13 residues. The germline CDR1 and CDR2 sequences are DFQATT and SNEGSKA (reference sequence). V was trimmed by 6 bases and J by 7 bases, leaving 16 bases between them. This chain's CDR3 is CSAQGGVGQPQHF. For the CDR3, the DNA is TGCAGTGCCCAGGGCGGAGTCGGGCAGCCCCAGCATTTT.

This clonotype was counted many times. The gene calls are TRBV12-3 or TRBV12-4 and TRBJ1-2; perhaps TRBD1 as D (6 bases). The CDR3 sequence is 13 residues long. The ends were cut back, 5 bases at V and 8 bases at J, with 15 bases in the middle. The CDR3 DNA reads as TGTGCCAGCAGTCTCTCGGGGGCGCGGGGCTACACCTTC. Translation gives CASSLSGARGYTF.

At least ten counts were recorded for this clonotype. J is TRBJ2-7 and V is TRBV28; D is possibly TRBD1 (6 bases). The CDR3 covers 13 residues. Trimming took 3 bases from V and 6 from J, leaving 12 bases between them. The germline CDR1 and CDR2 sequences are MDHEN and SYDVKM. CDR3 region: CASSFTGTTEQYF. The CDR3 bases are TGTGCCAGCAGTTTCACAGGGACCACCGAGCAGTACTTC.

CDR3 in DNA: TGTGCCATCAGTTCCGGGACAGGGAACGAGACCCAGTACTTC. Its translation is CAISSGTGNETQYF. The chain uses TRBV10-3 and TRBJ2-1; TRBD1 agrees at 9 bases. With the DNA end fitting TRBJ2-5 better, the J assignment may be wrong. The V gene's germline CDR1 is ENHRY and CDR2 SYGVKD. The CDR3 extends over 14 amino acids.

This clonotype has just a few counts. Mismatch with germline at one junction end may stem from a read error. The chain employs TRBV5-1 and TRBJ1-3; 10 positions agree with TRBD1. CDR1 is SGHRS, CDR2 YFSETQ, per germline. CDR3 length: 14 residues. CDR3 residues: CVSSRTGGLDTIYF. The CDR3 coding sequence is TGCGTCAGCAGCCGGACAGGGGGGTTGGACACCATATATTTT.

The V gene is TRBV20-1, the J gene TRBJ2-5, with 7 bases fitting TRBD2. Looked up from germline, CDR1 is DFQATT and CDR2 is SNEGSKA (reference sequence). Unmatched junction bases numbered 6, after V lost 1 base and J lost 4 bases. The CDR3 totals 14 residues. The CDR3 coding sequence is TGCAGTGCTAGAGGGGGACGGGAGGTAGAGACCCAGTACTTC. This codes for CSARGGREVETQYF.

This clonotype was counted at least ten times. The chain joins TRBV28 to TRBJ1-2, with a weak D call TRBD1 (5 bases). CDR3 length equals 14 residues. The V and J ends lost 8 bases and 3 bases respectively, with 16 bases between them. The germline V gene encodes CDR1 MDHEN and CDR2 SYDVKM. Written as DNA, the CDR3 is TGTGCCAGCCGTCCAGGTGGGGGGGACTATGGCTACACCTTC. Its translation is CASRPGGGDYGYTF.

This clonotype was observed a handful of times. The chain recombines TRBV29-1 with TRBJ2-3, with 9 nucleotides matching TRBD2. The CDR3 sequence is 17 residues long. Germline values: CDR1 SQVTM, CDR2 ANQGSEA. The V segment lost 4 bases and the J segment 5 bases; nucleotides outside the gene matches: 16. This chain's CDR3 is CSVVGVWSVAGVDTQYF. The CDR3 region has the DNA TGCAGCGTTGTTGGGGTTTGGTCTGTAGCGGGAGTAGATACGCAGTATTTT.

This clonotype was seen a few times. The V and J genes are TRBV29-1 and TRBJ2-1; 9 positions match TRBD1. The CDR3 consists of 12 residues. J gave up 8 bases and V 6 bases, and 5 bases lay outside the gene matches. In germline, CDR1 is SQVTM, CDR2 ANQGSEA. In nucleotides, the CDR3 is TGCAGCGTAGGGACAGGGAGCGATGAGCAGTTCTTC. As protein: CSVGTGSDEQFF.

This clonotype was seen repeatedly, ten times or more. The chain has TRBV20-1 and TRBJ1-1; perhaps TRBD1 as D (5 bases). Trimming took 2 bases from V and 0 from J, leaving 22 bases between them. This CDR3 comprises 18 residues. The germline V gene encodes CDR1 DFQATT and CDR2 SNEGSKA (reference sequence). The CDR3 nucleotides read TGCAGTGCTAGACGCCCCCTGGGGGAGGGGACGGTGAACACTGAAGCTTTCTTT. Residues: CSARRPLGEGTVNTEAFF.

This clonotype was recorded a few times. V and J are TRBV19 and TRBJ2-2, with D possibly called TRBD1 or TRBD2 (5 bases each). The CDR3 contains 18 residues. CDR1 is LNHDA, CDR2 SQIVND, per germline (reference sequence). Between the trimmed V and J ends, which lost 6 bases and 0 bases, there was a span of 20 bases. DNA of the CDR3: TGTGCCAGTAGACATCCCCTCGGGGCGGGTACGAACACCGGGGAGCTGTTTTTT. Translated: CASRHPLGAGTNTGELFF.

In this sample, this clonotype turned up many times. The genes are TRBV7-9 and TRBJ1-1, with 9 bases aligning to TRBD1. J lost 6 bases, V lost 5 bases, and 7 bases had no gene match. Germline V gene data show CDR1 as SEHNR and CDR2 as FQNEAQ (reference sequence). The CDR3 extends over 14 amino acids. The CDR3 bases are TGTGCCAGCAGCCCATACAGGGGGCGGGCTGAAGCTTTCTTT. This codes for CASSPYRGRAEAFF.

The chain is built from TRBV20-1 and TRBJ1-5, with D perhaps matching TRBD1 (5 bases). The germline V gene encodes CDR1 DFQATT and CDR2 SNEGSKA (reference sequence). Between the trimmed V and J ends, which lost 2 bases and 3 bases, there was a span of 8 bases. The CDR3 runs 13 residues. The CDR3 protein is CSARRGDNQPQHF. The CDR3 DNA sequence: TGCAGTGCTAGAAGGGGCGACAATCAGCCCCAGCATTTT.